The 9 T cell receptor beta chains below were found in one sample sequenced in a study of blood T cell repertoires in COVID-19 (dated by TCRdb to between 2020 and 2021). Libraries were made using the immunoSEQ multiplex PCR assay. As stored in TCRdb, this immuneACCESS dataset retains in-frame rearrangements with V and J assigned. A fraction of the clones does not appear; measured against another copy, unresolved V genes explain less than half of the discrepancy, and the remainder lacks a known reason. For this sample there are approximately 92,000 clones; approximately 80% appear just once. The ten most abundant clones make up nearly 3.5% of the sample. Sequenced material: peripheral blood. These receptors all come from a man aged 50 to 59 with acute or convalescent COVID-19.

Comment on this clone: This specimen includes other DNA sequences encoding the same CDR3. V gene TRBV7-9 combines with J gene TRBJ1-2, with TRBD1 identical over 7 bases. The V and J ends lost 5 bases and 4 bases, in that order; junction bases with no gene match: 1. The CDR3 has 12 amino acids. From germline, CDR1 is SEHNR and CDR2 FQNEAQ (reference sequence). CDR3 region: CASSRDSYGYTF. The CDR3 bases are TGTGCCAGCAGCCGGGACAGCTATGGCTACACCTTC.

This chain links TRBV6-6 with TRBJ2-3, with D uncertain. This CDR3 is 15 amino acids long. Trimming pared 2 bases from V and 2 bases from J, leaving 11 bases between. Germline lookup yields CDR1 MNHNY and CDR2 SVGAGI (reference sequence). CDR3 sequence: CASSYPSGTTDTQYF. In nucleotides, the CDR3 is TGTGCCAGCAGTTACCCCTCAGGCACCACAGATACGCAGTATTTT.

The chain has TRBV5-1 and TRBJ2-1; D not resolved. This CDR3 has 13 residues. The germline gives CDR1 SGHRS, CDR2 YFSETQ. V was pared by 3 bases and J by 9 bases, with 13 bases between. The CDR3 DNA reads TGCGCCAGCAGCTCCGCTACGCTTGGTGAGCAGTTCTTC. Translating gives CASSSATLGEQFF.

Only one count was recorded for this clone. The rearrangement links TRBV10-3 to TRBJ2-3, with 9 positions matching TRBD2. J gave up 4 bases and V 4 bases, and 9 bases lay outside the gene matches. This CDR3 contains 16 residues. From germline, CDR1 is ENHRY and CDR2 SYGVKD. The CDR3 loop is CAISGTNSGSSDTQYF. In DNA form, the CDR3 reads TGTGCCATCAGTGGAACCAATAGCGGGAGTTCAGATACGCAGTATTTT.

V gene TRBV7-9 combines with J gene TRBJ1-4; 10 bases fit TRBD1. The CDR3 is made up of 16 amino acids. V trimming: 5 bases; J trimming: 0 bases; junction bases outside the gene matches: 3. Germline V gene data show CDR1 as SEHNR and CDR2 as FQNEAQ (reference sequence). The CDR3 coding sequence is TGTGCCAGCAGCCTAGGACAGGGGGCAACTAATGAAAAACTGTTTTTT. Translated, it gives CASSLGQGATNEKLFF.

This chain uses TRBV5-8 with TRBJ2-3; tentatively, D is TRBD2 (6 bases). CDR1 SGHTS and CDR2 YDEGEE come from the germline V gene. CDR3 size: 15 residues. Trimming took off 5 bases at V and 2 bases at J, with 15 bases between the two ends. CDR3 nucleotide sequence: TGTGCCAGCAGAACCCGACTAGTTATCACAGATACGCAGTATTTT. This gives the protein CASRTRLVITDTQYF.

The chain joins TRBV4-2 to TRBJ2-3; 10 bases align to TRBD2. The CDR3 is made up of 16 amino acids. Trimming cost V 1 base and J 6 bases; bases outside gene matches: 7. Germline values: CDR1 LGHNA, CDR2 YNFKEQ. The CDR3 DNA sequence: TGTGCCAGCAGCCAAGGAGCGGGAGGGCCCTTGGATACGCAGTATTTT. Residues: CASSQGAGGPLDTQYF.

This sequence joins TRBV18 and TRBJ2-3, with 9 positions matching TRBD2. Per germline, CDR1 KGHSH and CDR2 LQKENI. The CDR3 is made up of 15 amino acids. Germline trimming cut 3 bases from V and 4 bases from J; bases unmatched to any gene: 5. The CDR3 protein is CASSPLTSGADTQYF. Written as DNA, the CDR3 is TGTGCCAGCTCACCCTTGACTAGCGGAGCAGATACGCAGTATTTT.

This rearrangement joins TRBV29-1 to TRBJ1-2; maybe TRBD1 (5 bases). Per the germline V gene, CDR1 is SQVTM and CDR2 is ANQGSEA. CDR3 length: 11 amino acids. Trimming pared 4 bases from V and 8 bases from J, leaving 11 bases between. The CDR3 here is CSVASGRGYTF. CDR3 nucleotide sequence: TGCAGCGTTGCCTCAGGGCGGGGCTACACCTTC.